This passage covers 13 T cell receptor beta chains from one sample sequenced in a study of blood T cell repertoires in COVID-19. Sequenced by immunoSEQ multiplex PCR; TCRdb stores in-frame clones only, minus some. The sample holds 200,000 to 250,000 clones, around 84% seen once. The sequenced sample consisted of peripheral blood. Receptor source: a woman in her seventies with active or convalescent COVID-19.

This chain connects TRBV3-1 (or the pseudogene TRBV3-2) to TRBJ1-5; 11 positions agree with TRBD1. Per germline, CDR1 LGHDT and CDR2 YNNKEL (reference sequence). Trimming took 4 bases from V and 3 from J; bases not matched to a gene: 2. The CDR3 runs to 15 residues. The CDR3 reads CASSRDRGVNQPQHF. The CDR3 DNA reads as TGTGCCAGCAGCCGGGACAGGGGGGTCAATCAGCCCCAGCATTTT.

The chain is built from TRBV6-4 and TRBJ1-4, with TRBD1 matching 8 bases. The CDR3 is 13 residues long. Germline V CDR1 and CDR2: MRHNA, SNTAGT. The ends lost 10 bases at V and 5 bases at J; junction bases unmatched: 6. The CDR3 loop reads CATSRGPNEKLFF. The CDR3 nucleotides are TGTGCCACTTCCAGGGGGCCGAATGAAAAACTGTTTTTT.

The chain's CDR3 is CASSFSTGELFF. In nucleotides, the CDR3 is TGTGCCAGCAGTTTTAGCACCGGGGAGCTGTTTTTT. The chain has TRBV27 and TRBJ2-2; D not resolved. Germline CDR1 MNHEY, CDR2 SMNVEV (reference sequence). V was clipped by 3 bases and J by 4 bases, with 3 bases between them. This CDR3 is built from 12 residues.

The chain links TRBV4-3 to TRBJ2-2; D is undetermined. Trimming removed 0 bases from V and 6 bases from J, with 14 bases in between. Germline V gene data show CDR1 as LGHNA and CDR2 as YSLEER. CDR3 length: 16 residues. The CDR3 DNA reads TGCGCCAGCAGCCAAGACCTCGTCAGCCAGGCCGGGGAGCTGTTTTTT. This codes for CASSQDLVSQAGELFF.

This clone was picked up one time. V is TRBV7-9 and J is TRBJ1-4, with TRBD1 as a possible D gene (5 bases). This CDR3 region has 13 residues. Germline V gene lookup returns CDR1 SEHNR and CDR2 FQNEAQ (reference sequence). V was pared by 6 bases and J by 3 bases, with 8 bases between. The DNA for the CDR3 is TGTGCCAGCAGTGACAGTCCTAATGAAAAACTGTTTTTT. This sequence encodes CASSDSPNEKLFF.

The chain links TRBV5-4 to TRBJ1-2; 10 bases align to TRBD1. CDR3 length: 15 amino acids. Germline assignment: CDR1 SGHNT and CDR2 YYREEE (reference sequence). Trimming cost V 3 bases and J 5 bases; bases outside gene matches: 7. The CDR3, as DNA: TGTGCCAGCAGCTGGGTGGACAGGGGGTTTTATGGCTACACCTTC. It specifies CASSWVDRGFYGYTF.

This clone was seen a single time. The rearrangement links TRBV4-1 to TRBJ1-5; 7 positions match TRBD1. Germline CDR1 is MGHRA and CDR2 is YSYEKL. Losses at the gene ends were 1 base for V and 5 bases for J; bases not matched to a gene: 8. This CDR3 spans 16 amino acids. CDR3 DNA: TGCGCCAGCAGCCAAGGGGGAAGCAGGGGGTATCAGCCCCAGCATTTT. The encoded protein is CASSQGGSRGYQPQHF.

The rearrangement joins TRBV27 to TRBJ2-3; 7 positions match TRBD2. This CDR3 is built from 17 residues. Germline CDR1 reads MNHEY; CDR2 reads SMNVEV (reference sequence). Unmatched junction bases numbered 10, after V lost 4 bases and J lost 0 bases. CDR3 protein: CASSSLGLVSSTDTQYF. DNA of the CDR3: TGTGCCAGCAGTTCACTAGGACTAGTCTCTAGCACAGATACGCAGTATTTT.

The V and J genes are TRBV10-2 and TRBJ1-2, with D possibly TRBD1 on 6 matching bases. CDR1 WSHSY and CDR2 SAAADI come from the germline V gene. The CDR3 totals 17 residues. V shed 2 bases and J shed 6 bases, with 22 bases lying between them. The CDR3: CASSEPGGGGVANGYTF. The DNA for the CDR3 is TGCGCCAGCAGTGAGCCGGGTGGGGGGGGCGTTGCAAATGGCTACACCTTC.

This clone came up once. The chain joins TRBV18 to TRBJ1-5; unclear D gene. The V end lost 3 bases, the J end lost 5 bases, and 8 bases lay between the germline ends. CDR3 size: 13 residues. CDR1 and CDR2 from the germline V gene are KGHSH and LQKENI. Here the CDR3 DNA reads TGTGCCAGCTCACCGGACTTGTATCAGCCCCAGCATTTT. Amino acid sequence: CASSPDLYQPQHF. The variable domain in full, with the rest retrieved from reference TRBV18 and TRBJ1-5, is NAGVMQNPRHLVRRRGQEARLRCSPMKGHSHVYWYRQLPEEGLKFMVYLQKENIIDESGMPKERFSAEFPKEGPSILRIQQVVRGDSAAYFCASSPDLYQPQHFGDGTRLSIL.

This sequence joins TRBV18 and TRBJ1-1; 7 positions agree with TRBD1. V was pared by 3 bases and J by 0 bases, with 7 bases of the junction left unmatched. Per the germline V gene, CDR1 is KGHSH and CDR2 is LQKENI. This CDR3 region has 16 residues. The DNA of the CDR3 is TGTGCCAGCTCACCCGGCTCCGGGACAGTGAACACTGAAGCTTTCTTT. Translation: CASSPGSGTVNTEAFF.

This chain uses TRBV19 with TRBJ1-6, with TRBD1 identical over 7 bases. The V and J ends lost 5 bases and 7 bases, in that order; junction bases with no gene match: 8. Germline-derived CDR1 and CDR2 are LNHDA and SQIVND (reference sequence). This CDR3 is built from 15 residues. The CDR3 sequence: CASSSPGGWNSPLHF. In nucleotides, the CDR3 is TGTGCCAGTAGTTCTCCAGGGGGTTGGAATTCACCCCTCCACTTT.

The chain has TRBV7-3 and TRBJ1-1, with 7 bases that match TRBD1. V lost 2 bases and J lost 3; bases outside the gene matches: 9. Germline V CDR1 and CDR2: SGHTA, FQGTGA. The CDR3 runs 16 residues. CDR3: CASSLLGGRRHTEAFF. The CDR3 DNA reads TGTGCCAGCAGCTTATTAGGGGGCCGGCGCCACACTGAAGCTTTCTTT.